Listed here are 8 T cell receptor beta chains from one sample, sequenced in a study of blood T cell repertoires in COVID-19. Generated by immunoSEQ multiplex PCR, the TCRdb table keeps only in-frame clones and is missing some. This sample carries more than 90,000 clones, around 72% of them seen once, and the ten largest clones take about 26%. Material: peripheral blood. The receptor source for this set is a woman aged 55 to 70 in a cohort sampled during active or convalescent COVID-19.

Only a few counts were recorded for this clone. The rearrangement links TRBV19 to TRBJ1-6; 10 bases fit TRBD1. V was pared by 4 bases and J by 7 bases, with 16 bases of the junction left unmatched. The CDR3 totals 19 residues. Germline V lookup: CDR1 LNHDA, CDR2 SQIVND (reference sequence). CDR3 residues: CASSTYAGTGVGRNSPLHF. CDR3 DNA: TGTGCCAGTAGTACCTACGCCGGGACAGGGGTCGGCCGAAATTCACCCCTCCACTTT.

This chain links TRBV19 with TRBJ2-1; the match to TRBD2 covers 10 bases. The CDR3 contains 15 residues. V shed 4 bases and J 8 bases; nucleotides not matched to a gene: 8. Germline V gene data show CDR1 as LNHDA and CDR2 as SQIVND (reference sequence). CDR3 residues: CASSKSSGGRDEQFF. CDR3 in DNA: TGTGCCAGTAGTAAATCTAGCGGGGGTCGGGATGAGCAGTTCTTC.

The chain is built from TRBV18 and TRBJ1-6, with TRBD1 matching over 7 bases. Germline assignment: CDR1 KGHSH and CDR2 LQKENI. J was trimmed by 0 bases and V by 6 bases; bases with no gene match: 5. CDR3 length: 16 residues. The CDR3: CASSFDRVSYNSPLHF. The CDR3 nucleotides are TGTGCCAGCTCCTTCGACAGGGTCTCCTATAATTCACCCCTCCACTTT.

V usage is TRBV28 and J usage is TRBJ2-3; 8 nucleotides agree with TRBD1. The germline CDR1 and CDR2 sequences are MDHEN and SYDVKM. After removal of 5 bases from V and 1 base from J, the junction contained 5 bases not matched to a gene. The CDR3 has 15 amino acids. The CDR3 sequence: CASSRQGSGTDTQYF. The DNA of the CDR3 is TGTGCCAGCAGTAGACAGGGGTCGGGCACAGATACGCAGTATTTT.

The chain couples TRBV7-9 to TRBJ2-1; 9 nucleotides align to TRBD2. J lost 2 bases, V lost 10 bases, and 9 bases had no gene match. The CDR3 is made up of 15 amino acids. The V gene's germline CDR1 is SEHNR and CDR2 FQNEAQ (reference sequence). CDR3 residues: CANGKVAGAYNEQFF. CDR3 nucleotides: TGTGCCAACGGGAAAGTAGCGGGGGCCTACAATGAGCAGTTCTTC.

The chain carries TRBV5-1 and TRBJ2-1; 8 positions agree with TRBD2. The CDR3 consists of 16 residues. V dropped 4 bases and J dropped 9; count of bases not matched to a gene: 15. CDR1 and CDR2 from the germline V gene are SGHRS and YFSETQ. The CDR3 here is CASSQPGLGGTSEQFF. CDR3 coding DNA: TGCGCCAGCAGCCAACCGGGACTAGGGGGGACCAGTGAGCAGTTCTTC.

The rearrangement uses TRBV7-8 and TRBJ2-1; the match to TRBD1 covers 7 bases. Germline lookup yields CDR1 SGHVS and CDR2 FQNEAQ. The length of the CDR3 is 15 residues. Trimming took 5 bases from V and 7 from J; bases not matched to a gene: 11. The CDR3 here is CASSPTEGAGNEQFF. The CDR3 nucleotides read TGTGCCAGCAGCCCGACAGAGGGGGCCGGGAATGAGCAGTTCTTC.

The chain employs TRBV27 and TRBJ2-7; 8 bases fit TRBD2. This CDR3 region has 15 residues. The ends lost 1 base at V and 7 bases at J; junction bases unmatched: 9. Germline V gene data show CDR1 as MNHEY and CDR2 as SMNVEV (reference sequence). The CDR3: CASSLWAGGDGEQYF. Here the CDR3 DNA reads TGTGCCAGCAGTTTATGGGCGGGGGGCGATGGGGAGCAGTACTTC.